These T cell receptor beta chains were read from a single sample in a study of OX40 agonist ivuxolimab in advanced cancers. Measured with immunoSEQ multiplex PCR; TCRdb has only the in-frame clones, and not every one. The sample consists of about 59,000 clones, about 85% of them appearing once. Sample: CD4+ or CD8+ T cells sorted from blood, taken in a trial of the OX40 agonist ivuxolimab. The receptors shown here come from an adult with an advanced solid tumor such as melanoma, head and neck, liver or kidney cancer. Each CDR3 is given with its conserved first and last residue. A D gene is named only where the DNA matches it firmly. Clone size appears in some rows only: once, few, many, or a class for an expanded clone.

TRBV5-5,TRBJ1-4,TRBD1,.,TGTGCCAGCAGCTTGGTGGGACAGCGGAATGAAAAACTGTTTTTT,CASSLVGQRNEKLFF
TRBV6-1,TRBJ1-4,TRBD1,once,TGTGCCAGCAGGGGAGGGACAGTCGGCGGTGAAAAACTGTTTTTT,CASRGGTVGGEKLFF
TRBV29-1,TRBJ1-1,TRBD1,.,TGCAGCGTGAGGGGGGGACAGGGTGCTTTCTTT,CSVRGGQGAFF
TRBV1,TRBJ2-1,.,.,TGCACCAGCAGCCAAGAAGTAGACGATACCTCCTACAATGAGCAGTTCTTC,CTSSQEVDDTSYNEQFF
TRBV10-3,TRBJ1-2,.,few,TGTGCCACGACAGGAGAACAATATGGCTACACCTTC,CATTGEQYGYTF
TRBV7-9,TRBJ2-3,TRBD2,.,TGTGCCAGCAGCAGACTAGCGGCCACAGATACGCAGTATTTT,CASSRLAATDTQYF
TRBV27,TRBJ2-1,.,.,TGTGCCAGCAGTTTCACGGGGTCGGCCTACAATGAGCAGTTCTTC,CASSFTGSAYNEQFF
TRBV15,TRBJ1-1,.,.,TGTGCCACCAGCAGAGATCCCCGGTTGGACACTGAAGCTTTCTTT,CATSRDPRLDTEAFF
TRBV7-9,TRBJ2-7,.,.,TGTGCCAGCAGCCCGCCCGAGCGCGAGCAGTACTTC,CASSPPEREQYF
TRBV6-5,TRBJ2-5,.,.,TGTGCCAGCAGTTACTCGAGTACAGGCTGGGAGCAGTACTTC,CASSYSSTGWEQYF
TRBV29-1,TRBJ1-1,.,.,TGCAGCGTTGAGAGGGTTTTGAACACTGAAGCTTTCTTT,CSVERVLNTEAFF
TRBV28,TRBJ2-7,.,once,TGTGCCAGCAGTTTTATGGTGAGCGAGCAGTACTTC,CASSFMVSEQYF
TRBV19,TRBJ1-1,.,.,TGTGCCAGTAGTATTACGGGCGGGAACACTGAAGCTTTCTTT,CASSITGGNTEAFF
TRBV27,TRBJ1-5,.,few,TGTGCCAGCAGTCCCAGTGTTAGCAATCAGCCCCAGCATTTT,CASSPSVSNQPQHF
TRBV28,TRBJ1-1,.,.,TGTGCCAGCAGTCCCAGTTTGGGGCAGCCAAACACTGAAGCTTTCTTT,CASSPSLGQPNTEAFF
TRBV5-1,TRBJ2-1,TRBD2,.,TGCGCCAGCAGCTTGAATAGCGGGAAATTAAATGAGCAGTTCTTC,CASSLNSGKLNEQFF
TRBV28,TRBJ1-5,.,.,TGTGCCAGAAACAGGCCCTCGAGAGGGGCTCAGCCCCAGCATTTT,CARNRPSRGAQPQHF
TRBV18,TRBJ2-2,.,.,TGTGCCAGCTCACCGGACACCAGCACCGGGGAGCTGTTTTTT,CASSPDTSTGELFF
TRBV12-5,TRBJ2-1,TRBD1,.,TGTGCTAGTGCCCCCCCGCAGGGGGCCTACAATGAGCAGTTCTTC,CASAPPQGAYNEQFF
TRBV18,TRBJ2-7,TRBD1,.,TGTGCCAGCTCACCGGGGACAGGGGTCCACGAGCAGTACTTC,CASSPGTGVHEQYF
TRBV27,TRBJ1-2,TRBD1,.,TGTGCCAGCAGTCTTTTCAGCACAGGGGGGGCCAACTATGGCTACACCTTC,CASSLFSTGGANYGYTF
TRBV7-9,TRBJ2-7,TRBD2,.,TGTGCCAGCAGCTTAGAGGCTAGCGGGTACTACGAGCAGTACTTC,CASSLEASGYYEQYF
TRBV29-1,TRBJ2-5,TRBD2,.,TGCAGCGCTTCCATAGCGGGGAGAAAAGAGACCCAGTACTTC,CSASIAGRKETQYF
TRBV6-1,TRBJ2-7,TRBD2,.,TGTGCCAGCAGTGCCCTAGGAGGGAGGGCCTCCTACGAGCAGTACTTC,CASSALGGRASYEQYF
TRBV9,TRBJ1-1,.,.,TGTGCCAGCAGCGTCACAGGTGGGAACACTGAAGCTTTCTTT,CASSVTGGNTEAFF
TRBV10-3,TRBJ2-5,.,.,TGTGCCATCAGTGAGTTTGGTGCGGCCCCGTACCAAGAGACCCAGTACTTC,CAISEFGAAPYQETQYF
TRBV5-1,TRBJ2-7,.,.,TGCGCCAGCAGCTTGGACAGGGAGTACGAGCAGTACTTC,CASSLDREYEQYF
TRBV7-3,TRBJ2-1,TRBD2,.,TGTGCCAGCAGCTTAACGACTAGCGGGAGTCGTGAGCAGTTCTTC,CASSLTTSGSREQFF
TRBV11-2,TRBJ2-7,TRBD1,once,TGTGCCAGCAGCTTAACCGGGACAGTGATGTACGAGCAGTACTTC,CASSLTGTVMYEQYF
TRBV7-3,TRBJ2-7,TRBD1,.,TGTGCCAGCAGCTTAGGGACAGGGCGAGAGCAGTACTTC,CASSLGTGREQYF
TRBV6-5,TRBJ2-1,.,.,TGTGCCAGCAGCCTGAACGGCAATGAGCAGTTCTTC,CASSLNGNEQFF
TRBV6-5,TRBJ2-7,TRBD2,.,TGTGCCAGCAGTTACCTGGCAGCGGGAGGTTACGAGCAGTACTTC,CASSYLAAGGYEQYF
TRBV5-6,TRBJ1-5,TRBD1,.,TGTGCCAGCAGCTCCTTAGGGCAGGGGGGCAATCAGCCCCAGCATTTT,CASSSLGQGGNQPQHF
TRBV27,TRBJ1-1,.,.,TGTGCCAGCACCCGTTTCGGGGATAGCACTGAAGCTTTCTTT,CASTRFGDSTEAFF
TRBV6-5,TRBJ2-5,.,.,TGTGCCAGCAGTTACTCGAATCCCGTGGAGACCCAGTACTTC,CASSYSNPVETQYF
TRBV6-4,TRBJ2-2,TRBD2,.,TGTGCCAGCAGTGACTCTGGGCTAGCGGGGAACACCGGGGAGCTGTTTTTT,CASSDSGLAGNTGELFF
TRBV9,TRBJ1-1,.,.,TGTGCCAGCAGCGTCGGCCCGGAAACTGAAGCTTTCTTT,CASSVGPETEAFF
TRBV7-9,TRBJ2-3,.,.,TGTGCCGCGCGAGGGCGTGCTAGCACAGATACGCAGTATTTT,CAARGRASTDTQYF
TRBV7-9,TRBJ1-1,.,.,TGTGCCAGCAGCTGGGGGACCCTAAGGGTGGGCGCTTTCTTT,CASSWGTLRVGAFF
TRBV4-1,TRBJ1-5,.,.,TGCGCCAGCAGCCAAGGGGCGGGCAATCAGCCCCAGCATTTT,CASSQGAGNQPQHF